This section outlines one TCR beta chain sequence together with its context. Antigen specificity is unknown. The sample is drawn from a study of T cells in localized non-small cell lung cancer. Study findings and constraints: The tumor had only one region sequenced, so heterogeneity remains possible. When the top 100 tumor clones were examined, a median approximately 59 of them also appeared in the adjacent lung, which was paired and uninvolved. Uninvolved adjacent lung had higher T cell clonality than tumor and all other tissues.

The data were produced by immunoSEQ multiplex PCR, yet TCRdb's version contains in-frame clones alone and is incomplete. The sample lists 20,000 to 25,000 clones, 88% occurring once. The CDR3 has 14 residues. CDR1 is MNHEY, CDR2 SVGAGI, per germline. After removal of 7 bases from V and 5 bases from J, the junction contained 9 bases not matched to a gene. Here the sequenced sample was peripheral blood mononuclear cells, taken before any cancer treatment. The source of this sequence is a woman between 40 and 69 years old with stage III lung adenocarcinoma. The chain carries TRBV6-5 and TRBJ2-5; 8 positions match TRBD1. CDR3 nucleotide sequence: TGTGCCAGCAAACCGCGCAGGGGGCATGAGACCCAGTACTTC. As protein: CASKPRRGHETQYF.